Below are 23 T cell receptor beta chains sequenced from a single sample in a study of T cell changes during pregnancy in multiple sclerosis. Clones were sequenced by immunoSEQ multiplex PCR, and TCRdb holds only the in-frame ones, with some missing. Among around 28,000 clones listed, approximately 90% were seen once. The material was CD8+ T cells from peripheral blood mononuclear cells, obtained in the second trimester of pregnancy. The receptors shown here come from a female donor with multiple sclerosis, enrolled in a pregnancy study.

The chain has TRBV11-3 and TRBJ2-4; 10 bases are shared with TRBD1. Looked up from germline, CDR1 is SGHNT and CDR2 is YENEEA. This CDR3 has 13 amino acids. After removal of 3 bases from V and 8 bases from J, the junction contained 1 base not matched to a gene. This chain's CDR3 is CASSFGTGDIQYF. In DNA, the CDR3 is TGTGCCAGCAGCTTCGGGACAGGGGACATTCAGTACTTC.

The rearrangement joins TRBV11-3 to TRBJ2-1, with D unresolved. Trimming took 4 bases from V and 7 from J, leaving 14 bases between them. CDR1 and CDR2 (germline): SGHNT, YENEEA. This CDR3 is built from 14 residues. The DNA for the CDR3 is TGTGCCAGCAGCTCCTTAGTCAAGAGAAATGAGCAGTTCTTC. As protein: CASSSLVKRNEQFF.

The V call is TRBV7-9, the J call TRBJ2-3, with D perhaps TRBD1 (5 bases). The germline V gene encodes CDR1 SEHNR and CDR2 FQNEAQ (reference sequence). The CDR3 consists of 14 residues. V was clipped by 5 bases and J by 6 bases, with 15 bases between them. CDR3 nucleotides: TGTGCCAGCAGCATCGACCAGGGAAGGGATACGCAGTATTTT. This codes for CASSIDQGRDTQYF.

The chain's CDR3 is CASSSGRGIREQYF. For the CDR3, the DNA is TGTGCCAGCAGCTCGGGACGGGGGATTCGCGAGCAGTACTTC. The chain uses TRBV11-2 and TRBJ2-7; a possible D gene is TRBD2 (6 bases). The CDR3 has 14 amino acids. V was pared by 4 bases and J by 6 bases, with 16 bases between. Germline CDR1 and CDR2: SGHAT and FQNNGV.

V is TRBV30 and J is TRBJ2-1, with 12 bases identical to TRBD2. Germline CDR1 and CDR2: GTSNPN and SVGIG (reference sequence). This CDR3 has 12 residues. DNA for the CDR3: TGTGCGACTAGCGGGGGATACAATGAGCAGTTCTTC. Encoded protein: CATSGGYNEQFF.

The CDR3 sequence: CASSLGGREAFF. The CDR3 DNA is TGTGCCAGCAGTTTAGGGGGGAGGGAAGCTTTCTTT. The chain combines TRBV27 with TRBJ1-1; TRBD1 is a possible D gene (5 bases). The germline V gene has CDR1 MNHEY and CDR2 SMNVEV (reference sequence). Trimming removed 2 bases at V and 8 bases at J, with 9 bases between. This CDR3 region has 12 residues.

This chain links TRBV4-1 with TRBJ2-7; the match to TRBD1 covers 9 bases. From germline, CDR1 is MGHRA and CDR2 YSYEKL. The CDR3 totals 15 residues. The ends lost 3 bases at V and 5 bases at J; junction bases unmatched: 8. The CDR3 reads CASSQEGQGSDEQYF. The CDR3 coding sequence is TGCGCCAGCAGCCAGGAGGGACAGGGATCGGACGAGCAGTACTTC.

The chain's CDR3 is CASSITGSYNEQFF. The CDR3 DNA sequence: TGTGCCAGCAGTATCACTGGTTCCTACAATGAGCAGTTCTTC. V is TRBV27 and J is TRBJ2-1, with D uncertain. CDR1 is MNHEY, CDR2 SMNVEV, per germline (reference sequence). This CDR3 comprises 14 residues. Trimming cost V 5 bases and J 1 base, with 9 bases left between them.

This chain's CDR3 is CAWSWAGVGETQYF. As DNA, the CDR3 is TGTGCCTGGAGTTGGGCGGGAGTGGGAGAGACCCAGTACTTC. J is TRBJ2-5 and V is TRBV30, with TRBD2 identical over 7 bases. Per the germline V gene, CDR1 is GTSNPN and CDR2 is SVGIG (reference sequence). CDR3 length equals 14 residues. The ends lost 2 bases at V and 4 bases at J; junction bases unmatched: 7.

The chain recombines TRBV4-3 with TRBJ2-5, with 12 bases fitting TRBD2. The trim removed 0 bases at V and 5 bases at J, leaving 10 bases unmatched. This CDR3 is built from 18 residues. Germline lookup yields CDR1 LGHNA and CDR2 YSLEER. CDR3 in amino acids: CASSQEPTLAGGGETQYF. The CDR3 DNA sequence: TGCGCCAGCAGCCAAGAACCCACACTAGCGGGAGGAGGGGAGACCCAGTACTTC.

J is TRBJ2-2 and V is TRBV11-2, with TRBD2 matching over 7 bases. CDR3 length: 16 residues. Germline CDR1 and CDR2: SGHAT and FQNNGV. Trimming took 2 bases from V and 7 from J; bases not matched to a gene: 10. The CDR3 DNA is TGTGCCAGCAGCTTATCCGCCGGCGGGAGTAGCGGGGAGCTGTTTTTT. Its protein is CASSLSAGGSSGELFF.

The CDR3 coding sequence is TGTGCCAGCAGCCAAATTGTATTCCGGGACAGTAGCTACAATGAGCAGTTCTTC. Amino acids: CASSQIVFRDSSYNEQFF. The chain links TRBV4-2 to TRBJ2-1, with 7 bases matching TRBD1. Germline values: CDR1 LGHNA, CDR2 YNFKEQ. The CDR3 runs 18 residues. The J segment lost 3 bases and the V segment lost 2 bases, leaving 13 bases of the junction unmatched.

The chain couples TRBV7-2 to TRBJ2-1; perhaps TRBD2 as D (6 bases). The CDR3 contains 11 residues. Trimming took 8 bases from V and 4 from J, leaving 6 bases between them. Germline assignment: CDR1 SGHTA and CDR2 FQGNSA. The CDR3 reads CASGLYNEQFF. The DNA for the CDR3 is TGTGCCAGCGGACTATACAATGAGCAGTTCTTC.

The chain recombines TRBV29-1 with TRBJ2-3, with 8 bases lining up with TRBD1. The CDR3 is made up of 14 amino acids. The germline V gene has CDR1 SQVTM and CDR2 ANQGSEA. Unmatched junction bases numbered 4, after V lost 3 bases and J lost 2 bases. The CDR3 reads CSVEMGQATDTQYF. The DNA for the CDR3 is TGCAGCGTTGAGATGGGACAGGCCACAGATACGCAGTATTTT.

The CDR3 DNA reads as TGTGCCAGCAGTTCCCACCGGGACAGGAACACTGAAGCTTTCTTT. This translates into CASSSHRDRNTEAFF. The genes are TRBV28 and TRBJ1-1; 7 bases are a match to TRBD1. After removal of 4 bases from V and 1 base from J, the junction contained 6 bases not matched to a gene. The CDR3 totals 15 residues. Germline V CDR1 and CDR2: MDHEN, SYDVKM.

The CDR3 DNA sequence: TGTGCCAGTACCGACAGGGGAATACAGCCCCAGCATTTT. Encoded protein: CASTDRGIQPQHF. The chain joins TRBV19 to TRBJ1-5, with TRBD1 matching 8 bases. CDR1 LNHDA and CDR2 SQIVND come from the germline V gene (reference sequence). Trimming took 7 bases from V and 7 from J; bases not matched to a gene: 6. This CDR3 contains 13 residues.

The genes are TRBV19 and TRBJ2-7, with 11 bases lining up with TRBD2. Germline loops: CDR1 LNHDA, CDR2 SQIVND (reference sequence). The CDR3 is 16 amino acids. The V and J ends lost 3 bases and 0 bases, in that order; junction bases with no gene match: 4. The CDR3 is CASSIGTSGLSYEQYF. For the CDR3, the DNA is TGTGCCAGTAGTATCGGGACTAGCGGACTCTCCTACGAGCAGTACTTC. Supplemented by reference TRBV19 and TRBJ2-7, the full variable domain reads DGGITQSPKYLFRKEGQNVTLSCEQNLNHDAMYWYRQDPGQGLRLIYYSQIVNDFQKGDIAEGYSVSREKKESFPLTVTSAQKNPTAFYLCASSIGTSGLSYEQYFGPGTRLTVT.

This clone showed up just once. V and J are TRBV9 and TRBJ2-1; 8 nucleotides match TRBD1. CDR3 length: 15 amino acids. Unmatched junction bases numbered 8, after V lost 4 bases and J lost 5 bases. The germline gives CDR1 SGDLS, CDR2 YYNGEE. Here the CDR3 reads CASSPWTGNDNEQFF. In DNA form, the CDR3 reads TGTGCCAGCAGCCCCTGGACAGGGAACGACAATGAGCAGTTCTTC.

The chain is built from TRBV29-1 and TRBJ2-7; D may be TRBD1 (6 bases). Germline V gene lookup returns CDR1 SQVTM and CDR2 ANQGSEA. This CDR3 comprises 14 residues. V was shortened by 6 bases and J by 3 bases, with 18 bases between the two germline ends. The CDR3 here is CSVTPPTGYYEQYF. CDR3 DNA: TGCAGCGTCACCCCTCCGACAGGCTACTACGAGCAGTACTTC.

This chain links TRBV28 with TRBJ1-2; D gene ambiguous. This CDR3 has 12 residues. Germline CDR1 reads MDHEN; CDR2 reads SYDVKM. V was pared by 6 bases and J by 5 bases, with 10 bases between. CDR3: CASSQSRYGYTF. The CDR3 DNA is TGTGCCAGCAGCCAGTCTAGGTATGGCTACACCTTC.

Written as DNA, the CDR3 is TGTGCCAGCAGCTCCGCCGAGGGCCCATACAATGAGCAGTTCTTC. Translation: CASSSAEGPYNEQFF. The chain uses TRBV13 and TRBJ2-1; maybe TRBD2 (5 bases). The CDR3 consists of 15 residues. Germline CDR1 and CDR2: PRHDT and FYEKMQ (reference sequence). Trimming took off 4 bases at V and 4 bases at J, with 14 bases between the two ends.

The chain combines TRBV6-5 with TRBJ1-4, with 7 bases matching TRBD1. J gave up 10 bases and V 3 bases, and 8 bases lay outside the gene matches. CDR1 MNHEY and CDR2 SVGAGI come from the germline V gene. The CDR3 runs 14 residues. For the CDR3, the DNA is TGTGCCAGCAGTTATAGTGAGGGGGCAGGAAAACTGTTTTTT. Residues: CASSYSEGAGKLFF.

This chain joins TRBV7-9 and TRBJ2-7, with D uncertain. The germline V gene encodes CDR1 SEHNR and CDR2 FQNEAQ (reference sequence). This CDR3 has 12 amino acids. Trimming pared 3 bases from V and 4 bases from J, leaving 7 bases between. Written as DNA, the CDR3 is TGTGCCAGCAGCTTCCCCAAATACGAGCAGTACTTC. Translating gives CASSFPKYEQYF.